Here is one T cell receptor beta chain with its context. The CDR3 spans 16 residues. The germline V gene encodes CDR1 LNHDA and CDR2 SQIVND (reference sequence). Deletions cut 8 bases from V and 5 bases from J, with 22 bases between. The method was immunoSEQ multiplex PCR; TCRdb's version includes in-frame clones alone and lacks a portion of them. The repertoire includes 1,400,000 or so clones, 98% to 99% of them detected once, and roughly 0.36% sits in the top ten. This entry is derived from a study of shared clonotypes between healthy human individuals. The source is a young man in good health. The sample consisted of naive CD4+ T cells sorted from blood. Sample subset: CD45RA+ positively selected. This chain uses TRBV19 with TRBJ2-1; the D gene is possibly TRBD2 (6 bases). The CDR3 coding sequence is TGTGCCAGTTCTCTTTTGCTCGGGAGTGTCGACAATGAGCAGTTCTTC. Amino acid sequence: CASSLLLGSVDNEQFF.